These T cell receptor beta chains were read from a single sample in a study of beta chain features in type 1 diabetes. Libraries were prepared by immunoSEQ multiplex PCR; TCRdb keeps only in-frame clonotypes and omits some of them. The sample comprises under 300,000 clones, roughly 25% of which are singletons, and about 0.011% rests with the top ten. Material: naive CD4+ T cells from blood. The receptors here all came from a woman in her 30s with type 1 diabetes. The CDR3 runs from the conserved cysteine through the conserved F or W. Each record gives: clone size, J gene, CDR3 length, D gene, V gene, CDR3 protein, CDR3 DNA. D genes are given only for firm matches. Clone size is given for some rows only: seen once, a few or many times, or a class if the clone is expanded.

clone size: NA
J gene: TRBJ1-1
CDR3 length: 13
D gene: NA
V gene: TRBV9
CDR3 protein: CASSVGEDRVAFF
CDR3 DNA: TGTGCCAGCAGCGTAGGGGAGGATCGGGTGGCTTTCTTT

clone size: NA
J gene: TRBJ1-3
CDR3 length: 16
D gene: NA
V gene: TRBV7-9
CDR3 protein: CASSRYGGYSGNTIYF
CDR3 DNA: TGTGCCAGCAGCCGATATGGGGGCTACTCTGGAAACACCATATATTTT

clone size: few
J gene: TRBJ2-3
CDR3 length: 15
D gene: TRBD2
V gene: TRBV15
CDR3 protein: CATKLDSGITDTQYF
CDR3 DNA: TGTGCCACCAAACTGGATAGCGGGATCACAGATACGCAGTATTTT

clone size: once
J gene: TRBJ2-3
CDR3 length: 15
D gene: NA
V gene: TRBV30
CDR3 protein: CAWSQGRGSPDTQYF
CDR3 DNA: TGTGCCTGGAGTCAGGGGCGCGGGAGCCCAGATACGCAGTATTTT

clone size: few
J gene: TRBJ2-7
CDR3 length: 15
D gene: NA
V gene: TRBV21-1
CDR3 protein: CASSKEIPRAYEQYF
CDR3 DNA: TGTGCCAGCAGCAAAGAAATCCCCAGGGCCTACGAGCAGTACTTC

clone size: NA
J gene: TRBJ1-2
CDR3 length: 14
D gene: TRBD1
V gene: TRBV5-4
CDR3 protein: CASSFLSGGYGYTF
CDR3 DNA: TGTGCCAGCAGCTTCCTTTCAGGGGGCTATGGCTACACCTTC

clone size: NA
J gene: TRBJ2-3
CDR3 length: 13
D gene: TRBD1
V gene: TRBV6-6
CDR3 protein: CAGTRDRVDTQYF
CDR3 DNA: TGTGCCGGGACCCGGGACAGAGTAGATACGCAGTATTTT

clone size: NA
J gene: TRBJ1-1
CDR3 length: 12
D gene: NA
V gene: TRBV4-2
CDR3 protein: CASSQDLAVAFF
CDR3 DNA: TGTGCCAGCAGCCAAGATCTGGCGGTAGCTTTCTTT

clone size: NA
J gene: TRBJ1-2
CDR3 length: 15
D gene: TRBD1
V gene: TRBV29-1
CDR3 protein: CSVEKPGTGGWGYTF
CDR3 DNA: TGCAGCGTTGAGAAGCCCGGGACAGGGGGCTGGGGCTACACCTTC

clone size: few
J gene: TRBJ2-3
CDR3 length: 16
D gene: NA
V gene: TRBV7-3
CDR3 protein: CASSPGAGVGTDTQYF
CDR3 DNA: TGTGCCAGCAGCCCAGGGGCAGGGGTCGGCACAGATACGCAGTATTTT